This record looks at one T cell receptor beta chain sequence and its context. This clone was observed a handful of times. Its antigen is still unknown. Per-base quality was not reported, and no clone a single base away is much larger than it. Enrolling through a virtual design, the prospective study's participants ranged in age from roughly 18 to 90 years and lived across roughly 23 United States geographic areas. To assign participants to cohorts, the prospective study relied on clinical history that participants themselves reported in a screening survey and a study questionnaire. For ImmuneRACE Cohort 3, a participant was defined as recovered based on two consecutive negative NP/OP PCR tests, clearance by a healthcare professional, or resolution of symptoms. In the prospective study, whole blood, serum and a nasopharyngeal or oropharyngeal swab were collected from each participant by mobile phlebotomists. Over a roughly 2-month period, participants in the prospective study had the option of providing additional blood draws and questionnaires. Blood samples from the prospective study were shipped frozen or at room temperature prior to DNA extraction.

These data come from a study of blood T cell repertoires in COVID-19 (dated by TCRdb to 2018 to 2021). Turning to the overall study: Samples covering the acute and convalescent phases of COVID-19 were provided by collaborators in the United States, Italy and Spain. The prospective study material was composed of cDNA or gDNA derived from T cells, B-cell-depleted T cells, or PBMCs. The dataset comprised deeply sampled blood TCRbeta repertoires from subjects exposed to, actively infected with, or recovered from COVID-19. The repertoires were released in a freely available public database intended as a resource for research on the immune response to SARS-CoV-2. Samples were obtained from the ongoing ImmuneRACE study (first 160 participants) and from about 1,300 subjects provided by 6 global collaborators. A de-identified subject ID, COVID-19 status, age in years and sex were almost always included in the sample metadata. HLA class I and class II types, where available, came from metadata supplied by the sample provider rather than from assay-based typing.

The immunoSEQ Assay, a bias-controlled multiplex PCR, was used to amplify TCRbeta CDR3 regions from genomic DNA. In the authors' own workflow: Nucleated cell counts per sample were estimated from amplification of reference gene primers within the assay. To quantify the absolute abundance of each unique TCRbeta CDR3 rearrangement, sequence reads were collapsed and filtered. For each sample, productive Simpson clonality was calculated by taking the square root of Simpson's diversity index across productive rearrangements. TCRdb carries this immuneACCESS record with in-frame sequences only. Its versions omit some clonotypes, under half of them owing to an unresolved V gene in the studies checked, with the rest unexplained. V and J calls and clone size come straight from that table; D and trimming were deduced from the DNA. This sample holds around 250,000 clones; roughly 85% were observed only once. 1.9% of the sample belongs to the ten largest clones.

A distance of 21 bases separates the germline ends of V and J, which lose 1 base and 6 bases respectively. The CDR3, cysteine through phenylalanine, is 18 amino acids long. The only DNA kept is the CDR3, 54 bases in frame from the first base. CDR1 and CDR2 were assigned from the germline V gene as KGHDR and SFDVKD. The paper's findings and limits, for the study overall: The quantity of clinical and demographic metadata differed by source and by participant and was supplied without curation.

The receptor chain draws on TRBV24-1 and TRBJ1-5; 5 matching bases give a weak D call of TRBD1. Material for sequencing was PBMCs or T cells enriched from blood (not recorded which). This clonotype originated in a woman between 50 and 59 years old who had recovered from COVID-19. The CDR3 reads as follows: CATSDFARARLGGQPQHF. The bases read TGTGCCACCAGTGATTTTGCCAGGGCCCGTTTGGGTGGTCAGCCCCAGCATTTT.